These 28 T cell receptor beta chains came from one sample sequenced in a study of blood T cell repertoires in COVID-19. Libraries were prepared by immunoSEQ multiplex PCR; TCRdb keeps only in-frame clonotypes and omits some of them. Of 150,000 to 180,000 clones in the sample, roughly nine tenths were seen once. Sample: peripheral blood. Receptors originate from an older woman with acute or convalescent COVID-19.

V and J are TRBV25-1 and TRBJ2-2; D not certain. Germline V gene sequence: CDR1 MGHDK, CDR2 SYGVNS. V was shortened by 7 bases and J by 0 bases, with 12 bases between the two germline ends. This CDR3 has 15 amino acids. CDR3 coding DNA: TGTGCCAGCACCCGGCAGGCCGCGAACACCGGGGAGCTGTTTTTT. Protein product: CASTRQAANTGELFF. The whole variable domain, remainder taken from reference TRBV25-1 and TRBJ2-2, is EADIYQTPRYLVIGTGKKITLECSQTMGHDKMYWYQQDPGMELHLIHYSYGVNSTEKGDLSSESTVSRIRTEHFPLTLESARPSHTSQYLCASTRQAANTGELFFGEGSRLTVL.

This clone was recorded only once. The J gene is TRBJ2-1, the V gene TRBV11-2; a weak D match, TRBD2 (6 bases). CDR1 and CDR2 from the germline V gene are SGHAT and FQNNGV. This CDR3 comprises 15 residues. Trimming shortened V by 5 bases and J by 3 bases, and 14 bases separated the two germline ends. The CDR3 DNA follows: TGTGCCAGCAGCCTGGGCACCGGGAGCTACAATGAGCAGTTCTTC. This gives the protein CASSLGTGSYNEQFF.

The CDR3 DNA reads TGTGCCAGCAGCCGACAACACGGACTTTCGAACACTGAAGCTTTCTTT. It translates to CASSRQHGLSNTEAFF. The chain recombines TRBV5-5 with TRBJ1-1; no definite D call. The length of the CDR3 is 16 residues. Trimming cost V 4 bases and J 1 base, with 17 bases left between them. CDR1 and CDR2 (germline): SGHKS, YYEKEE (reference sequence). Complete variable domain (other parts from reference TRBV5-5 and TRBJ1-1): DAGVTQSPTHLIKTRGQQVTLRCSPISGHKSVSWYQQVLGQGPQFIFQYYEKEERGRGNFPDRFSARQFPNYSSELNVNALLLGDSALYLCASSRQHGLSNTEAFFGQGTRLTVV.

This rearrangement joins TRBV6-6 to TRBJ1-3; D is unresolved. CDR1 is MNHNY, CDR2 SVGAGI, per germline (reference sequence). The V end lost 5 bases, the J end lost 8 bases, and 7 bases lay between the germline ends. This CDR3 contains 11 residues. CDR3 in DNA: TGTGCCAGCAGTGCCCGGGACACCATATATTTT. As protein: CASSARDTIYF.

The chain is built from TRBV18 and TRBJ1-2, with 8 bases matching TRBD1. Germline CDR1 KGHSH, CDR2 LQKENI. The CDR3 loop spans 13 amino acids. With V trimmed by 3 bases and J by 9 bases, 6 bases remained unmatched. Written as DNA, the CDR3 is TGTGCCAGCTCACCTGGGACAGGCCGCAGCTACACCTTC. Translating it yields CASSPGTGRSYTF.

The chain links TRBV28 to TRBJ1-6; the match to TRBD1 covers 9 bases. Germline-derived CDR1 and CDR2 are MDHEN and SYDVKM. This CDR3 has 14 amino acids. The J segment lost 7 bases and the V segment lost 5 bases, leaving 3 bases of the junction unmatched. The CDR3 loop is CASSPGQGNSPLHF. The CDR3 DNA reads TGTGCCAGCAGTCCGGGACAGGGCAATTCACCCCTCCACTTT. The entire variable domain, with the rest obtained from reference TRBV28 and TRBJ1-6, is as follows: DVKVTQSSRYLVKRTGEKVFLECVQDMDHENMFWYRQDPGLGLRLIYFSYDVKMKEKGDIPEGYSVSREKKERFSLILESASTNQTSMYLCASSPGQGNSPLHFGNGTRLTVT.

Here the CDR3 DNA reads TGTGCCAGCAGCCCGACAGGGAGCTCCCTTGGCTACACCTTC. It codes for CASSPTGSSLGYTF. V usage is TRBV6-2 or TRBV6-3 and J usage is TRBJ1-2; 7 bases line up with TRBD1. The CDR3 totals 14 residues. Germline CDR1 and CDR2: MNHEY and SVGEGT. The J segment lost 7 bases and the V segment lost 6 bases, leaving 11 bases of the junction unmatched.

The V call is TRBV30, the J call TRBJ1-1; D gene ambiguous. The CDR3 totals 16 residues. Per the germline V gene, CDR1 is GTSNPN and CDR2 is SVGIG (reference sequence). Trimming took 3 bases from V and 5 from J, leaving 22 bases between them. CDR3 DNA: TGTGCCTGGAGCTCCCCGCTCGGTCCGGGGAGGACTGAAGCTTTCTTT. Protein sequence: CAWSSPLGPGRTEAFF.

The chain employs TRBV5-1 and TRBJ2-5, with TRBD1 matching over 8 bases. Germline trimming cut 4 bases from V and 5 bases from J; bases unmatched to any gene: 7. Germline V gives CDR1 SGHRS, CDR2 YFSETQ. The CDR3 totals 14 residues. CDR3 amino acids: CASSHGTGGETQYF. Here the CDR3 DNA reads TGCGCCAGCAGCCATGGGACAGGCGGGGAGACCCAGTACTTC.

V usage is TRBV19 and J usage is TRBJ1-1, with TRBD1 identical over 10 bases. This CDR3 is built from 20 residues. After removal of 4 bases from V and 0 bases from J, the junction contained 17 bases not matched to a gene. Germline loops: CDR1 LNHDA, CDR2 SQIVND (reference sequence). The CDR3 loop reads CASSTDRDRGRLTMNTEAFF. In nucleotides, the CDR3 is TGTGCCAGTAGTACCGACCGGGACAGGGGCCGTTTAACCATGAACACTGAAGCTTTCTTT.

This sequence joins TRBV7-2 and TRBJ1-2, with 8 bases that match TRBD1. Looked up from germline, CDR1 is SGHTA and CDR2 is FQGNSA. The CDR3 has 14 amino acids. V gave up 5 bases and J gave up 1 base; unmatched junction bases: 3. This CDR3 reads CASSRTGINYGYTF. For the CDR3, the DNA is TGTGCCAGCAGCCGGACAGGGATTAACTATGGCTACACCTTC.

CDR3 coding DNA: TGTGCCAGCAGTTACAGGGGAAGCAATCAGCCCCAGCATTTT. This codes for CASSYRGSNQPQHF. The chain is built from TRBV6-2 or TRBV6-3 and TRBJ1-5; TRBD1 is a possible D gene (5 bases). Germline lookup yields CDR1 MNHEY and CDR2 SVGEGT. Between the trimmed V and J ends, which lost 2 bases and 1 base, there was a span of 6 bases. The CDR3 contains 14 residues.

This rearrangement joins TRBV7-2 to TRBJ2-5; 8 bases are shared with TRBD2. This CDR3 region has 15 residues. V was pared by 5 bases and J by 4 bases, with 9 bases of the junction left unmatched. The germline V gene encodes CDR1 SGHTA and CDR2 FQGNSA. The DNA for the CDR3 is TGTGCCAGCAGCCCCACCTCGGGGGGGGTAGAGACCCAGTACTTC. Translating gives CASSPTSGGVETQYF.

The table lists this clone with a count of one. This chain links TRBV7-2 with TRBJ1-5; no clear D. CDR3 length equals 15 residues. Germline-derived CDR1 and CDR2 are SGHTA and FQGNSA. The V and J ends lost 3 bases and 3 bases respectively, with 12 bases between them. CDR3 nucleotide sequence: TGTGCCAGCAGCTTTAGTCGGGGTATCAATCAGCCCCAGCATTTT. Protein: CASSFSRGINQPQHF.

The chain links TRBV6-5 to TRBJ1-3; D possibly corresponds to TRBD1 (6 bases). V was shortened by 2 bases and J by 4 bases, with 12 bases between the two germline ends. CDR3 length equals 15 residues. Germline-derived CDR1 and CDR2 are MNHEY and SVGAGI. The CDR3 region is CASSYGQSSGNTIYF. The CDR3 DNA is TGTGCCAGCAGTTACGGACAGTCATCGGGAAACACCATATATTTT.

The CDR3 region is CASSLGTGGSGDTQYF. CDR3 nucleotides: TGTGCCAGCAGCTTAGGGACAGGGGGCTCAGGAGATACGCAGTATTTT. This chain uses TRBV7-8 with TRBJ2-3, with 11 positions matching TRBD1. Germline CDR1 is SGHVS and CDR2 is FQNEAQ. V was pared by 1 base and J by 5 bases, with 5 bases of the junction left unmatched. The CDR3 runs 16 residues.

V gene TRBV6-6 combines with J gene TRBJ1-5, with D uncertain. Germline CDR1 reads MNHNY; CDR2 reads SVGAGI (reference sequence). Trimming took off 0 bases at V and 0 bases at J, with 6 bases between the two ends. The CDR3 length is 15 residues. This CDR3 reads CASSYSRDSNQPQHF. The CDR3 DNA reads as TGTGCCAGCAGTTACTCGAGGGATAGCAATCAGCCCCAGCATTTT.

This sequence joins TRBV4-1 and TRBJ2-5; TRBD2 aligns across 7 bases. CDR1 and CDR2 (germline): MGHRA, YSYEKL. The length of the CDR3 is 18 residues. The junction had 15 bases not matched to a gene; V was cut back by 2 bases and J by 3 bases. CDR3 residues: CASSQSREGLTTKETQYF. CDR3 coding DNA: TGCGCCAGCAGCCAATCCCGAGAGGGACTAACTACCAAAGAGACCCAGTACTTC.

J is TRBJ1-1 and V is TRBV19; possibly TRBD1 for D (5 bases). The CDR3 is 13 amino acids. Germline assignment: CDR1 LNHDA and CDR2 SQIVND (reference sequence). The V end lost 3 bases, the J end lost 6 bases, and 11 bases lay between the germline ends. CDR3 nucleotide sequence: TGTGCCAGTAGTATGTCAGGGAGGTCTGAAGCTTTCTTT. This encodes CASSMSGRSEAFF. Drawing the rest from reference TRBV19 and TRBJ1-1, the complete variable domain is DGGITQSPKYLFRKEGQNVTLSCEQNLNHDAMYWYRQDPGQGLRLIYYSQIVNDFQKGDIAEGYSVSREKKESFPLTVTSAQKNPTAFYLCASSMSGRSEAFFGQGTRLTVV.

This sequence joins TRBV28 and TRBJ2-1; D possibly corresponds to TRBD1 (6 bases). V lost 4 bases and J 8 bases, leaving 15 bases between the germline ends. The CDR3 contains 14 residues. The germline V gene encodes CDR1 MDHEN and CDR2 SYDVKM. The CDR3 is CASSSIQGTDEQFF. CDR3 in DNA: TGTGCCAGCAGTTCTATACAGGGTACGGATGAGCAGTTCTTC.

The V call is TRBV7-9, the J call TRBJ2-2, with no clear D. Trimming shortened V by 1 base and J by 7 bases, and 4 bases separated the two germline ends. This CDR3 has 12 residues. CDR1 and CDR2 from the germline V gene are SEHNR and FQNEAQ (reference sequence). CDR3 DNA: TGTGCCAGCAGCTTAGTCGTCGGGGAGCTGTTTTTT. This encodes CASSLVVGELFF.

This chain links TRBV2 with TRBJ1-5; a weak D match, TRBD1 (5 bases). Germline CDR1 reads SNHLY; CDR2 reads FYNNEI. The CDR3 runs 13 residues. Trimming took 8 bases from V and 4 from J, leaving 12 bases between them. The CDR3 region has the DNA TGTGCCAGCGGGGGACTGATGAATCAGCCCCAGCATTTT. Amino acid sequence: CASGGLMNQPQHF.

The rearrangement links TRBV28 to TRBJ1-2; weak D call: TRBD1 (6 bases). This CDR3 contains 13 residues. Germline V gene lookup returns CDR1 MDHEN and CDR2 SYDVKM. V dropped 3 bases and J dropped 7 bases, with 12 bases sitting between them. The CDR3: CASSLEQGFGYTF. DNA for the CDR3: TGTGCCAGCAGTTTGGAACAGGGATTTGGCTACACCTTC.

The rearrangement links TRBV29-1 to TRBJ1-1; D unclear. Germline CDR1 SQVTM, CDR2 ANQGSEA. V was shortened by 8 bases and J by 1 base, with 14 bases between the two germline ends. The CDR3 is 13 amino acids. CDR3 DNA: TGCAGCTTAGTTAGAGTAAGGAACACTGAAGCTTTCTTT. Amino acid sequence: CSLVRVRNTEAFF.

This clone has a handful of counts. CDR3 coding DNA: TGTGCCAGCAGCTTGGGGGACAGTGGCTACACCTTC. It translates to CASSLGDSGYTF. The chain couples TRBV5-4 to TRBJ1-2, with 7 bases fitting TRBD1. J was trimmed by 7 bases and V by 0 bases; bases with no gene match: 0. CDR1 is SGHNT, CDR2 YYREEE, per germline (reference sequence). The CDR3 runs to 12 residues.

The chain employs TRBV7-8 and TRBJ2-7, with TRBD1 as a possible D gene (5 bases). Trimming left V 5 bases short and J 4 bases short, with 15 bases between. CDR1 SGHVS and CDR2 FQNEAQ come from the germline V gene. The CDR3 is 14 amino acids. CDR3 coding DNA: TGTGCCAGCAGCGAGCAGGGAAGTGGGTACGAGCAGTACTTC. Protein sequence: CASSEQGSGYEQYF. Based on the CDR3 plus reference TRBV7-8 and TRBJ2-7, the full variable domain is GAGVSQSPRYKVAKRGQDVALRCDPISGHVSLFWYQQALGQGPEFLTYFQNEAQLDKSGLPSDRFFAERPEGSVSTLKIQRTQQEDSAVYLCASSEQGSGYEQYFGPGTRLTVT.

The chain uses TRBV7-6 and TRBJ1-3, with D tentatively TRBD1 (6 bases). Germline values: CDR1 SGHVS, CDR2 FNYEAQ. Trimming left V 0 bases short and J 0 bases short, with 6 bases between. The CDR3 extends over 15 amino acids. The CDR3 nucleotides read TGTGCCAGCAGCTTAGCGGGGGCCTCTGGAAACACCATATATTTT. It yields the protein CASSLAGASGNTIYF.

This sequence joins TRBV7-8 and TRBJ2-7; the D gene is possibly TRBD2 (5 bases). V lost 5 bases, J lost 7 bases, and 15 bases lay in between. CDR3 length: 13 amino acids. CDR1 SGHVS and CDR2 FQNEAQ come from the germline V gene. CDR3 coding DNA: TGTGCCAGCAGCGCCGGAGGCCAGCAGGAGCAGTACGTC. It is translated as CASSAGGQQEQYV.